This TCR beta chain was obtained from a study of blood T cell repertoires in COVID-19. Turning to the study itself: Samples of COVID-19 (acute and convalescent) were obtained from the United States, Italy and Spain. The analysed material was cDNA or gDNA that came from T cells, B-cell-depleted T cells, or PBMCs.

Under the authors' procedure: Reference gene primer amplification in the assay estimated nucleated cell counts. Sequencing was performed with immunoSEQ multiplex PCR; in TCRdb, only in-frame clones are kept and a portion is missing. Clone size and V and J calls were adopted from that table, with D and trimming inferred from the DNA. The table lists around 180,000 clones, roughly 75% of them singletons. V lost 4 bases, J lost 6 bases, and 2 bases stayed unmatched. The germline CDR1 and CDR2 sequences are MDHEN and SYDVKM. This CDR3 has 14 amino acids. The receptor's source is a man in his 70s with active or convalescent COVID-19. Sequencing input: peripheral blood. This chain connects TRBV28 to TRBJ2-3, with 12 bases matching TRBD2. In DNA form, the CDR3 reads TGTGCCAGCAGTTCCACTAGCGGGAGGGATACGCAGTATTTT. It specifies CASSSTSGRDTQYF.